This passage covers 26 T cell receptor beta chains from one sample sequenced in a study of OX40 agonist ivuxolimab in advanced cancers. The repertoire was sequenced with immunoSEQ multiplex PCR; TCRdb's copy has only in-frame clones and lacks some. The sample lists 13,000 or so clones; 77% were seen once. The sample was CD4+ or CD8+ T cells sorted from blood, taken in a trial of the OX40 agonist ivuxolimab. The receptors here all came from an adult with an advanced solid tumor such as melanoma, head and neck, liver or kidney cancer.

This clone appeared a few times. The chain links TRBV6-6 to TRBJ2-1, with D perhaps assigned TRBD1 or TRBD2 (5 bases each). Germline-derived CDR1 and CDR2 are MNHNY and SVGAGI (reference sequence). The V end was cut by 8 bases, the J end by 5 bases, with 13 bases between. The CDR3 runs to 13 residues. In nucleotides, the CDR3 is TGTGCCAGCCGGGACGGCGTCAACAATGAGCAGTTCTTC. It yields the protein CASRDGVNNEQFF.

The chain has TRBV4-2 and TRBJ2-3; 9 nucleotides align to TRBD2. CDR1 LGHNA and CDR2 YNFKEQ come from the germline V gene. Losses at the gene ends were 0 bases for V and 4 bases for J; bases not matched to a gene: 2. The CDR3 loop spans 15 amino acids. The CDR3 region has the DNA TGTGCCAGCAGCCAAGATAGCGGGAGACCAGATACGCAGTATTTT. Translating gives CASSQDSGRPDTQYF.

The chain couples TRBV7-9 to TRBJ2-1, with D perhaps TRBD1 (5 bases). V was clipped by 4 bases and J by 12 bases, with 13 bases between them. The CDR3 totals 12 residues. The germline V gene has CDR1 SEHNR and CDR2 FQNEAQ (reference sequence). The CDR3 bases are TGTGCCAGCAGCTCAGGGTCCTGGTGGCAGTTCTTC. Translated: CASSSGSWWQFF.

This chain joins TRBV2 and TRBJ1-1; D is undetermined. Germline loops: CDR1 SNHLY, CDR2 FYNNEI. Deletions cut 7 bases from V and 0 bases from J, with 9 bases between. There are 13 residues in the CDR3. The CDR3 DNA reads TGTGCCAGCACAGGACTCCTGAACACTGAAGCTTTCTTT. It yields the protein CASTGLLNTEAFF.

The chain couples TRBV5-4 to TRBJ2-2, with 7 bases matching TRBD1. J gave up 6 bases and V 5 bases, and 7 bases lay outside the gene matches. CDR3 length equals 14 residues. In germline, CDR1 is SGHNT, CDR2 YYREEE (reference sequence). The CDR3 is CASREQGSAGELFF. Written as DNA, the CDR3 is TGTGCCAGCAGAGAACAGGGGTCCGCCGGGGAGCTGTTTTTT.

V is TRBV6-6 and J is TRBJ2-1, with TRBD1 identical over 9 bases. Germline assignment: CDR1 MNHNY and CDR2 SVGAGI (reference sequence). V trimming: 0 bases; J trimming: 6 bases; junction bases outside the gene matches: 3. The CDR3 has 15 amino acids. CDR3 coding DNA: TGTGCCAGCAGTTACTCACAGGGGGCCCCCAATGAGCAGTTCTTC. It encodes CASSYSQGAPNEQFF.

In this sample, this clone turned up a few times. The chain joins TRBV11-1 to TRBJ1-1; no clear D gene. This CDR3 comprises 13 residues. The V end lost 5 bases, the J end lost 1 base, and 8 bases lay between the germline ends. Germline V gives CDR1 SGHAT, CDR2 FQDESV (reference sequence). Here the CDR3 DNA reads TGTGCCAGCAGCCCGTGGGAGAACACTGAAGCTTTCTTT. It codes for CASSPWENTEAFF.

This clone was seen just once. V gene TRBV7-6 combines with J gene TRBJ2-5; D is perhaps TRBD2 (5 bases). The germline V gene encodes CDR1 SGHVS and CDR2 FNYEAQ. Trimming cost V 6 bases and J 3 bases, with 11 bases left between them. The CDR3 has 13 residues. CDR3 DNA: TGTGCCAGCAGGGGAGACCATGAAGAGACCCAGTACTTC. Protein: CASRGDHEETQYF.

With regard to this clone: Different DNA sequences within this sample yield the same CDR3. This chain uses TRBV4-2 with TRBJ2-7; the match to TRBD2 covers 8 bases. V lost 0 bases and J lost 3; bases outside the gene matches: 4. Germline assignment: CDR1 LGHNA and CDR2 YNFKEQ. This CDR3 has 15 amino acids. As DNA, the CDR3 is TGTGCCAGCAGCCAAGATACGGGACTAGGCTACGAGCAGTACTTC. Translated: CASSQDTGLGYEQYF.

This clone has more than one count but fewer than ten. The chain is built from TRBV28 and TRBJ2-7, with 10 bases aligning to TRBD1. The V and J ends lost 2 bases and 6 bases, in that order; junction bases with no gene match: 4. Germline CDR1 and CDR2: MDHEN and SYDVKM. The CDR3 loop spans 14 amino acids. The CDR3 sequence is CASSLPGQGLEQYF. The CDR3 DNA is TGTGCCAGCAGTTTACCGGGACAGGGGCTCGAGCAGTACTTC.

The CDR3 DNA reads as TGTGCCAGCAGCCCAGGCGGGCTCAATGAGCAGTTCTTC. This codes for CASSPGGLNEQFF. V usage is TRBV14 and J usage is TRBJ2-1, with D possibly matching TRBD2 (5 bases). This CDR3 is 13 amino acids long. Trimming shortened V by 4 bases and J by 6 bases, and 10 bases separated the two germline ends. CDR1 and CDR2 (germline): SGHDN, FVKESK.

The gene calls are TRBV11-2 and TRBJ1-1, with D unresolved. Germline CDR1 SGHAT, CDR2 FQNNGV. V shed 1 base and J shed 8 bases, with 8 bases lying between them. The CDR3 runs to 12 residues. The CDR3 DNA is TGTGCCAGCAGCTTAGGTGGGTTGGAAGCTTTCTTT. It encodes CASSLGGLEAFF.

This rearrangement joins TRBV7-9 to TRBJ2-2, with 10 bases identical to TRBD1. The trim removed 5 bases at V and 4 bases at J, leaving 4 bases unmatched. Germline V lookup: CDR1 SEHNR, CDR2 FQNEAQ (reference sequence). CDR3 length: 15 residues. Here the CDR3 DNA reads TGTGCCAGCAGCCTCCGGGACAGGGGCACCGGGGAGCTGTTTTTT. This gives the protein CASSLRDRGTGELFF.

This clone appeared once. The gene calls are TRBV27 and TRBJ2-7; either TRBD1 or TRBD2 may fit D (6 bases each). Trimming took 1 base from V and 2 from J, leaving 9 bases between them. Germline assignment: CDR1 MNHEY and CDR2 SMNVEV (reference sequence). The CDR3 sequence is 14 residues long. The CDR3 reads CASSLFGGPYEQYF. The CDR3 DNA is TGTGCCAGCAGTTTATTTGGGGGGCCCTACGAGCAGTACTTC.

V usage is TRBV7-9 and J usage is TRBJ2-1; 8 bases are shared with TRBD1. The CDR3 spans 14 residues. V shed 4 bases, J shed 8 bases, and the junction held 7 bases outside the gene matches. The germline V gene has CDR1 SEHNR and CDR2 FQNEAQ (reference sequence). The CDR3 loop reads CASSSGQVSYEQFF. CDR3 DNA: TGTGCCAGCAGCTCGGGACAGGTTTCATATGAGCAGTTCTTC.

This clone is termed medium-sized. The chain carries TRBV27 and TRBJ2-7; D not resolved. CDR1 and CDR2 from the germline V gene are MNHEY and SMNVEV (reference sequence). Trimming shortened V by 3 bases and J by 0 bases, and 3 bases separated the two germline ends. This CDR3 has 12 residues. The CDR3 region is CASSFSSYEQYF. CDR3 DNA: TGTGCCAGCAGTTTTAGCTCCTACGAGCAGTACTTC.

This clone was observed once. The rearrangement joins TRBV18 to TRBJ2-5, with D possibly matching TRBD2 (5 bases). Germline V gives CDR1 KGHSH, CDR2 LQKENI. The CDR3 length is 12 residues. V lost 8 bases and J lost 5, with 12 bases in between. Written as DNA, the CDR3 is TGTGCCAGCAAGGGAGTAGAGGAGACCCAGTACTTC. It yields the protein CASKGVEETQYF.

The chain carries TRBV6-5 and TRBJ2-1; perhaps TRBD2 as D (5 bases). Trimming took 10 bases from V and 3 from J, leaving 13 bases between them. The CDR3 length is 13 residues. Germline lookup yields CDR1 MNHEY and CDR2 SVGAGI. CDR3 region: CATRTGVYNEQFF. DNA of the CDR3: TGTGCCACCCGGACCGGGGTCTACAATGAGCAGTTCTTC.

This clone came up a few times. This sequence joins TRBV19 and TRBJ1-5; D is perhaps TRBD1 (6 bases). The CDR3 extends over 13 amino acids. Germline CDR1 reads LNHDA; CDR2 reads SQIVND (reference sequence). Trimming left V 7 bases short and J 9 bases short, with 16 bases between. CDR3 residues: CASTLQGSMPQHF. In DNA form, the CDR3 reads TGTGCCAGTACTCTCCAGGGGTCGATGCCCCAGCATTTT.

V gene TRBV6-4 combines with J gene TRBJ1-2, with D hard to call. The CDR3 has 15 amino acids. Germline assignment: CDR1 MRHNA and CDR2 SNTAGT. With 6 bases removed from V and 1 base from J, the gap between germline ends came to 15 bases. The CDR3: CASSNTPTDNYGYTF. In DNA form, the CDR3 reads TGTGCCAGCAGCAACACACCGACCGATAACTATGGCTACACCTTC.

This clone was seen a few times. The CDR3 sequence is CASSSPGTGAEQYF. The CDR3 DNA follows: TGTGCCAGCAGCTCCCCCGGGACAGGGGCCGAGCAGTACTTC. This chain joins TRBV11-2 and TRBJ2-7, with 10 nucleotides matching TRBD1. The CDR3 spans 14 residues. The V segment lost 4 bases and the J segment 6 bases; nucleotides outside the gene matches: 6. In germline, CDR1 is SGHAT, CDR2 FQNNGV.

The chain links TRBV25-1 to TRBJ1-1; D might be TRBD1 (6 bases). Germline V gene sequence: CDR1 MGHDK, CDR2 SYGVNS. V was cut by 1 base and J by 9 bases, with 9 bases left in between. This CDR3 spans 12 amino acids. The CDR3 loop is CASSELGTKAFF. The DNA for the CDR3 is TGTGCCAGCAGTGAATTGGGGACAAAAGCTTTCTTT.

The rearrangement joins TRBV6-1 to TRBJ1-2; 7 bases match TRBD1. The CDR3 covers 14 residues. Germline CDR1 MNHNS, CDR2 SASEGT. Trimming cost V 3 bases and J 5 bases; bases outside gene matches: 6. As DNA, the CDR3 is TGTGCCAGCAGTGAGGGCAGGGGGGGGTATGGCTACACCTTC. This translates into CASSEGRGGYGYTF.

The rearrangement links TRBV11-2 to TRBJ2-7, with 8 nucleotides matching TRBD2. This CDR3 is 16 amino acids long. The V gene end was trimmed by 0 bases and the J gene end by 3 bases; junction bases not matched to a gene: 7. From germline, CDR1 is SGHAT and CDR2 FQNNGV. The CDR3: CASSLDLLAGGYEQYF. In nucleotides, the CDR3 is TGTGCCAGCAGCTTAGATCTTCTGGCGGGAGGCTACGAGCAGTACTTC.

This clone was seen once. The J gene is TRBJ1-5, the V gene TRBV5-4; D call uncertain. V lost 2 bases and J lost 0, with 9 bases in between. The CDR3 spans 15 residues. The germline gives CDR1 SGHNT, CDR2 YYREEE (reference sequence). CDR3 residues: CASSFHGNSNQPQHF. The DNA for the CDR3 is TGTGCCAGCAGCTTCCATGGGAATAGCAATCAGCCCCAGCATTTT.

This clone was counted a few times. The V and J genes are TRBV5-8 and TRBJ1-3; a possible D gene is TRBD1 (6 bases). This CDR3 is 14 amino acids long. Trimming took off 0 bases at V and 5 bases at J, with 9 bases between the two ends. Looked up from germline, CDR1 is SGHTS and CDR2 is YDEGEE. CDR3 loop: CASSLGQGRNTIYF. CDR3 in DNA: TGTGCCAGCAGCTTGGGGCAGGGGCGAAACACCATATATTTT.